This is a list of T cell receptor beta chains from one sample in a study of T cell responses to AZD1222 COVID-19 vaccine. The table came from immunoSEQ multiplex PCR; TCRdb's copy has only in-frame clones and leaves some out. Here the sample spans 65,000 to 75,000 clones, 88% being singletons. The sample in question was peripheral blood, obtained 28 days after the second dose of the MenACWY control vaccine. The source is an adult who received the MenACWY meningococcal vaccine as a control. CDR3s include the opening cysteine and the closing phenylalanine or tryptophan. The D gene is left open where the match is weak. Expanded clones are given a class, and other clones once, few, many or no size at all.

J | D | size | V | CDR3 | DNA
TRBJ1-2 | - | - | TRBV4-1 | CASSPGGGTSPYGYTF | TGCGCCAGCAGCCCTGGTGGGGGCACTTCCCCCTATGGCTACACCTTC
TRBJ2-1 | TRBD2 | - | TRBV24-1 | CATSRTSGSYEQFF | TGTGCCACCAGCAGGACTAGCGGGAGCTATGAGCAGTTCTTC
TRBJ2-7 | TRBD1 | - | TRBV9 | CASSPRGGVWDEQYF | TGTGCCAGCAGCCCCCGAGGGGGCGTTTGGGACGAGCAGTACTTC
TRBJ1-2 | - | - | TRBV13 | CASSLRQANYGYTF | TGTGCCAGCAGCTTGAGACAGGCTAACTATGGCTACACCTTC
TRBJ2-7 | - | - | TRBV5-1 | CASSLAPGAGEQYF | TGCGCCAGCAGCTTGGCACCGGGGGCGGGTGAGCAGTACTTC
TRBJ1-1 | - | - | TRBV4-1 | CASSQAGTLNTEAFF | TGCGCCAGCAGCCAAGCCGGGACATTGAACACTGAAGCTTTCTTT
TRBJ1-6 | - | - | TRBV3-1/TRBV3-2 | CASSFIHHNSPLHF | TGTGCCAGCAGTTTCATACATCATAATTCACCCCTCCACTTT
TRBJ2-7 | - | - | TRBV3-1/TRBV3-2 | CASSPEDREQYF | TGTGCCAGCAGCCCCGAAGACAGGGAGCAGTACTTC
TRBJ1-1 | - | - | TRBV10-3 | CAISDLGGGNTEAFF | TGTGCCATCAGTGATTTGGGGGGTGGAAACACTGAAGCTTTCTTT
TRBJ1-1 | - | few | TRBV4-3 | CASSQDRRVEAFF | TGCGCCAGCAGCCAAGACCGCAGGGTTGAAGCTTTCTTT
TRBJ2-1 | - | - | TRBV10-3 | CAITSEVSGGNEQFF | TGTGCCATCACCTCAGAGGTTAGCGGTGGCAATGAGCAGTTCTTC
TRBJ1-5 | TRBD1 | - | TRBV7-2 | CASSLDVQGNNQPQHF | TGTGCCAGCAGCTTAGATGTACAGGGGAACAATCAGCCCCAGCATTTT
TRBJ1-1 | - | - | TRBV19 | CASSIVGGPSEAFF | TGTGCCAGTAGTATAGTCGGGGGACCCTCTGAAGCTTTCTTT
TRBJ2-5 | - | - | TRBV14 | CASSQEEGRGETQYF | TGTGCCAGCAGCCAAGAGGAGGGCAGGGGAGAGACCCAGTACTTC
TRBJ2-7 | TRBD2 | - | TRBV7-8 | CASSFSGGDSGEQYF | TGTGCCAGCAGCTTTAGCGGGGGAGACTCCGGGGAGCAGTACTTC
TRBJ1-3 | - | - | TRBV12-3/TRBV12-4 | CASSSGSGNTIYF | TGTGCCAGCAGTTCAGGCAGTGGAAACACCATATATTTT
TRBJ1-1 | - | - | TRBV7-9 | CASSGGGQIEAFF | TGTGCCAGCAGCGGGGGAGGACAGATTGAAGCTTTCTTT
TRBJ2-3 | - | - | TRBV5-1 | CASSLVGGAVDTQYF | TGCGCCAGCAGCTTGGTTGGCGGGGCCGTAGATACGCAGTATTTT
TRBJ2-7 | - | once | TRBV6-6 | CATARSSYEQYF | TGTGCCACTGCCAGGAGCTCCTACGAGCAGTACTTC
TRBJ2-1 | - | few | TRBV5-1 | CASSPGNQDEQFF | TGCGCCAGCAGCCCCGGGAATCAAGATGAGCAGTTCTTC
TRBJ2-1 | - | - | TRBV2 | CASSRQDNEQFF | TGTGCCAGCAGTCGGCAGGACAATGAGCAGTTCTTC
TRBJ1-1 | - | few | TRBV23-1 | CASLCGTPRHTEAFF | TGCGCCAGCCTATGCGGGACACCCCGTCACACTGAAGCTTTCTTT
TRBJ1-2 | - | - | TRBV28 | CASSFSNYGYTF | TGTGCCAGCAGTTTTTCTAACTATGGCTACACCTTC
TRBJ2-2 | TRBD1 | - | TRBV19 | CASSIKTGGTGLTGELFF | TGTGCCAGTAGTATAAAGACCGGAGGGACAGGGTTGACCGGGGAGCTGTTTTTT
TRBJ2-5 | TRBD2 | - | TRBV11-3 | CASSSGLAGGQETQYF | TGTGCCAGCAGCTCTGGACTAGCGGGGGGCCAAGAGACCCAGTACTTC
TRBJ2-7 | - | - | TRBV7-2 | CASSLVPGTYEQYF | TGTGCCAGCAGCTTAGTGCCGGGAACCTACGAGCAGTACTTC
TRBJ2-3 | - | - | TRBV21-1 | CASSKGGLGLIPLDHEEYF | TGTGCCAGCAGCAAAGGGGGTCTGGGACTCATCCCCCTCGACCACGAGGAGTATTTT
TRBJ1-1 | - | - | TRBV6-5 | CASSYGMGNTEAFF | TGTGCCAGCAGTTACGGGATGGGGAACACTGAAGCTTTCTTT
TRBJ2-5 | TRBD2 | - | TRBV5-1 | CASSRQTSGHQETQYF | TGCGCCAGCAGCCGTCAGACTAGCGGTCACCAAGAGACCCAGTACTTC
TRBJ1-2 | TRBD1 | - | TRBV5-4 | CASSTGAGQGNYGYTF | TGTGCCAGCAGCACCGGGGCGGGACAGGGGAACTATGGCTACACCTTC
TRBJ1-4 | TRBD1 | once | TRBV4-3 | CASSRRGQGNEKLFF | TGCGCCAGCAGCCGGAGGGGACAGGGGAATGAAAAACTGTTTTTT
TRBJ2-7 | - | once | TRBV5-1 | CASSIRTPGTYEQYF | TGCGCCAGCAGCATCCGGACGCCAGGCACCTACGAGCAGTACTTC
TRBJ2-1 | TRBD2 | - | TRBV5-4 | CASSFRLAGGRNEQFF | TGTGCCAGCAGCTTTCGACTAGCGGGAGGTAGAAATGAGCAGTTCTTC
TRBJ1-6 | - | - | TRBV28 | CASSWRGTVSPLHF | TGTGCCAGCAGTTGGAGGGGGACCGTTTCACCCCTCCACTTT
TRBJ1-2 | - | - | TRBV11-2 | CASSPSGGSDGYTF | TGTGCCAGCAGCCCGAGCGGGGGTTCGGATGGCTACACCTTC
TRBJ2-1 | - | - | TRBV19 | CASGGDRTYNEQFF | TGTGCCAGTGGTGGGGATAGGACCTACAATGAGCAGTTCTTC
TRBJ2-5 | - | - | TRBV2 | CASPVTETQYF | TGTGCCAGCCCCGTTACGGAGACCCAGTACTTC
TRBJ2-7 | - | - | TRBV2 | CASSTDREEEYF | TGTGCCAGCAGCACAGACAGGGAGGAGGAGTACTTC
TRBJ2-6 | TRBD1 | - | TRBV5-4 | CASSRDRGISGANVLTF | TGTGCCAGCAGCCGGGACAGGGGCATCTCTGGGGCCAACGTCCTGACTTTC
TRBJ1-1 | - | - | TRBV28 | CASGATGWRTEAFF | TGTGCCAGTGGGGCTACAGGGTGGAGGACTGAAGCTTTCTTT
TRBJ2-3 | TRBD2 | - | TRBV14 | CASSLAGGTDTQYF | TGTGCCAGCAGCCTAGCGGGGGGCACAGATACGCAGTATTTT
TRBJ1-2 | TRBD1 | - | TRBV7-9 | CASSLRDRGGNGYTF | TGTGCCAGCAGCTTACGGGACAGGGGAGGGAATGGCTACACCTTC
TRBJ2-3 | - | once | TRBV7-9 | CASSLALGTDTQYF | TGTGCCAGCAGCTTAGCTCTGGGCACAGATACGCAGTATTTT
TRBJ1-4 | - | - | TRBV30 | CAWSVNHGSANEKLFF | TGTGCCTGGAGTGTAAACCACGGGTCGGCTAATGAAAAACTGTTTTTT
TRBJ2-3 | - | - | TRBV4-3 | CASSQEYSIDTQYF | TGCGCCAGCAGCCAAGAGTACTCTATTGATACGCAGTATTTT
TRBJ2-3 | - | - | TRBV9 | CASSVDPWADTQYF | TGTGCCAGCAGCGTAGACCCCTGGGCCGATACGCAGTATTTT
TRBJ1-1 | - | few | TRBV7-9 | CASSLVVNTEAFF | TGTGCCAGCAGCTTAGTTGTCAACACTGAAGCTTTCTTT
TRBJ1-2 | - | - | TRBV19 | CASSPRGEVGGYTF | TGTGCCAGTAGTCCCCGGGGGGAGGTCGGTGGCTACACCTTC
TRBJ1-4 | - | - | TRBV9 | CASSVSSGFDEKLFF | TGTGCCAGCAGCGTAAGCTCAGGGTTTGATGAAAAACTGTTTTTT
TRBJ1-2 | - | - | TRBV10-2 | CASSESTTGFYGYTF | TGCGCCAGCAGTGAGTCCACGACAGGCTTCTATGGCTACACCTTC